The text below deals with one T cell receptor (beta chain). Its antigen remains unknown. Notes on the study in general: Tumor Tregs overlapped most with tumor, then blood, naive CD4+ cells. Tumor memory CD4+ T cell TCR gene usage was found to cluster with blood and lymph node memory CD4+ cells and with lymph node naive CD4+ cells. The larger-cohort validation was restricted to a single TCR beta V-J rearrangement rather than whole repertoires.

Full-length variable regions came from constant-region reverse primers plus semi-nested Nested Universal Primer A PCR. TCRdb analysed the 5' RACE reads with MiXCR anew, one entry per CDR3 protein. The sample contains 45,000 to 55,000 distinct CDR3 sequences, approximately 24% of which appear only once. The source material was tumor-infiltrating naive CD4+ T cells sorted from the breast tumor. Subset of the sample: naive CD4+ T cells, CD4+CD45RA+CD25-. The TCR sequence derives from a female donor with breast cancer.

The CDR3 sequence: CASSEGGTNTEAFF. The CDR3, as DNA: TGTGCCAGCAGCGAAGGGGGAACGAACACTGAAGCTTTCTTT. The J gene is TRBJ1-1, the V gene TRBV6-5; maybe TRBD1 (6 bases). Germline lookup yields CDR1 MNHEY and CDR2 SVGAGI. The CDR3 contains 14 residues. Trimming left V 6 bases short and J 1 base short, with 12 bases between.